This T cell receptor beta chain appears in the sequencing data of a study of graft-versus-host responses after intestinal transplantation. At the level of the study: The transplants performed in recipients were multivisceral, liver-intestinal, or isolated intestinal. Every recipient had anti-thymocyte globulin induction and around three years of tacrolimus plus steroids.

A word on this clone: What it recognizes is unknown.

Sequencing used immunoSEQ multiplex PCR; TCRdb keeps in-frame clones, though not all of them. The sample includes more than 50,000 clones, more than 75% of them seen just once. In germline, CDR1 is SGHAT, CDR2 FQNNGV. The CDR3 contains 14 residues. The V end lost 5 bases, the J end lost 4 bases, and 11 bases lay between the germline ends. General observations from the study: Peak GvH clone levels in circulation were associated with early post-transplant HvG declines. GvH clones were identified in recipient marrow, with some first appearing in ileum or blood.

This material consisted of PBMCs, taken approximately 120 days after intestinal transplantation. V usage is TRBV11-2 and J usage is TRBJ2-2, with D uncertain. The receptor was isolated from a human patient who received an intestinal transplant, so some T cells may come from the graft donor. The CDR3 here is CASSPWPATGELFF. The CDR3 DNA sequence: TGTGCCAGCAGCCCTTGGCCCGCCACCGGGGAGCTGTTTTTT.